These T cell receptor beta chains were read from a single sample in a study of cytomegalovirus exposure and HLA in healthy donors. TCRdb's copy holds only in-frame clones and misses some; the assay was immunoSEQ multiplex PCR. The data hold about 160,000 clones, with around 89% observed a single time. Sequencing was performed on PBMCs. These receptors were obtained from a man aged 18 to 30 in good health and CMV-seronegative. Each CDR3 is given with its conserved first and last residue. D genes are given only for firm matches. Not all rows give a size; the values are once, few, many and, for expanded clones, a class.

D gene: NA; clone size: NA; V gene: TRBV6-5; J gene: TRBJ1-6; CDR3 DNA: TGTGCCAGCAGTTACTCCGTGACATCGACACCCCTCCACTTT; CDR3 protein: CASSYSVTSTPLHF
D gene: NA; clone size: once; V gene: TRBV10-3; J gene: TRBJ2-2; CDR3 DNA: TGTGCCATCAGTGAGTCCTCAGACACCGGGGAGCTGTTTTTT; CDR3 protein: CAISESSDTGELFF
D gene: NA; clone size: NA; V gene: TRBV7-6; J gene: TRBJ2-1; CDR3 DNA: TGTGCCAGCAGCCACACCGGTAGACTAGTAGGGCTGAATGAGCAGTTCTTC; CDR3 protein: CASSHTGRLVGLNEQFF
D gene: NA; clone size: NA; V gene: TRBV27; J gene: TRBJ2-4; CDR3 DNA: TGTGCCAGCAGTTTGGCGGGGGCGGCCCCACAAAACATTCAGTACTTC; CDR3 protein: CASSLAGAAPQNIQYF
D gene: TRBD2; clone size: NA; V gene: TRBV28; J gene: TRBJ2-5; CDR3 DNA: TGTGCCAGCAGTTCCCCACTAGCGTACCAAGAGACCCAGTACTTC; CDR3 protein: CASSSPLAYQETQYF
D gene: NA; clone size: NA; V gene: TRBV28; J gene: TRBJ2-5; CDR3 DNA: TGTGCCTCGGAGGGGCCTGAGGGAGAGACCCAGTACTTC; CDR3 protein: CASEGPEGETQYF
D gene: NA; clone size: NA; V gene: TRBV11-2; J gene: TRBJ1-1; CDR3 DNA: TGTGCCAGCAGCCCGGGGGGGTATGGCACTGAAGCTTTCTTT; CDR3 protein: CASSPGGYGTEAFF
D gene: TRBD1; clone size: NA; V gene: TRBV7-6; J gene: TRBJ2-7; CDR3 DNA: TGTGCCAGCAGCTTAGGAGGGACAGGGGGCGACTACGAGCAGTACTTC; CDR3 protein: CASSLGGTGGDYEQYF
D gene: TRBD1; clone size: NA; V gene: TRBV19; J gene: TRBJ1-4; CDR3 DNA: TGTGCCAGTAGTATACCGACAGGGTATGAAAAACTGTTTTTT; CDR3 protein: CASSIPTGYEKLFF
D gene: TRBD1; clone size: NA; V gene: TRBV5-5; J gene: TRBJ1-1; CDR3 DNA: TGTGCCAGCAGCCTCCTGGGTGGGACAGGGAGATTGGAAGCTTTCTTT; CDR3 protein: CASSLLGGTGRLEAFF
D gene: NA; clone size: NA; V gene: TRBV10-3; J gene: TRBJ1-1; CDR3 DNA: TGTGCCATCAGGATCCGGGAGATGAACACTGAAGCTTTCTTT; CDR3 protein: CAIRIREMNTEAFF
D gene: TRBD1; clone size: NA; V gene: TRBV6-5; J gene: TRBJ1-2; CDR3 DNA: TGTGCCAGCAGTTCGGACAGGGCACCACATGGCTACACCTTC; CDR3 protein: CASSSDRAPHGYTF
D gene: TRBD1; clone size: NA; V gene: TRBV4-1; J gene: TRBJ2-5; CDR3 DNA: TGCGCCAGCAGCCATTTCGGACAGGGGGCCGGAGAGACCCAGTACTTC; CDR3 protein: CASSHFGQGAGETQYF
D gene: TRBD1; clone size: NA; V gene: TRBV6-1; J gene: TRBJ1-3; CDR3 DNA: TGTGCCAGCAGTGCTGGCGACAGGGCTTGGGGAAACACCATATATTTT; CDR3 protein: CASSAGDRAWGNTIYF
D gene: NA; clone size: NA; V gene: TRBV19; J gene: TRBJ1-1; CDR3 DNA: TGTGCCAGTAGTATAAGGACAGTGCGGAACACTGAAGCTTTCTTT; CDR3 protein: CASSIRTVRNTEAFF
D gene: NA; clone size: NA; V gene: TRBV7-2; J gene: TRBJ2-7; CDR3 DNA: TGTGCCAGCAGCTTGGAGGGGGCTTGGGAGCAGTACTTC; CDR3 protein: CASSLEGAWEQYF
D gene: NA; clone size: NA; V gene: TRBV7-9; J gene: TRBJ1-6; CDR3 DNA: TGTGCCAGCACCGAAAAGGGGGGGTTGAATTCACCCCTCCACTTT; CDR3 protein: CASTEKGGLNSPLHF
D gene: TRBD1; clone size: once; V gene: TRBV7-2; J gene: TRBJ2-2; CDR3 DNA: TGTGCCAGCAGAGGGGACAGGGGTGACACCGGGGAGCTGTTTTTT; CDR3 protein: CASRGDRGDTGELFF
D gene: NA; clone size: NA; V gene: TRBV2; J gene: TRBJ2-5; CDR3 DNA: TGTGCCAGCAGTGAGAGGGGGGGGCCGGTTCAAGAGACCCAGTACTTC; CDR3 protein: CASSERGGPVQETQYF
D gene: NA; clone size: NA; V gene: TRBV5-1; J gene: TRBJ2-1; CDR3 DNA: TGCGCCAGCAGCTTGTCCCCTTCCGGGACCTACAATGAGCAGTTCTTC; CDR3 protein: CASSLSPSGTYNEQFF
D gene: TRBD2; clone size: NA; V gene: TRBV30; J gene: TRBJ2-1; CDR3 DNA: TGTGCCTGGAGTGGGACTAGCGGCTACAATGAGCAGTTCTTC; CDR3 protein: CAWSGTSGYNEQFF
D gene: NA; clone size: NA; V gene: TRBV6-6; J gene: TRBJ2-2; CDR3 DNA: TGTGCCAGCTCGTGTGGGGAGCTGTTTTTT; CDR3 protein: CASSCGELFF
D gene: TRBD1; clone size: NA; V gene: TRBV5-1; J gene: TRBJ1-5; CDR3 DNA: TGCGCCAGCAGCTGGCTGGGGACAGGGGAACTTACCTACAATCAGCCCCAGCATTTT; CDR3 protein: CASSWLGTGELTYNQPQHF
D gene: TRBD1; clone size: once; V gene: TRBV10-3; J gene: TRBJ1-2; CDR3 DNA: TGTGCCATCAGCGATCAAACCGGGACAGGGAACGGCTACACCTTC; CDR3 protein: CAISDQTGTGNGYTF
D gene: NA; clone size: once; V gene: TRBV29-1; J gene: TRBJ1-2; CDR3 DNA: TGCATCTCAACGGGGGAATATGGCTACACCTTC; CDR3 protein: CISTGEYGYTF
D gene: TRBD2; clone size: NA; V gene: TRBV13; J gene: TRBJ2-1; CDR3 DNA: TGTGCCAGCAGCTTTAGCGGGGATGATGAGCAGTTCTTC; CDR3 protein: CASSFSGDDEQFF
D gene: NA; clone size: NA; V gene: TRBV28; J gene: TRBJ2-7; CDR3 DNA: TGTGCCAGCAGTATTTCACAGGCTCGGGAGCAGTACTTC; CDR3 protein: CASSISQAREQYF
D gene: NA; clone size: NA; V gene: TRBV28; J gene: TRBJ1-2; CDR3 DNA: TGTGCCAGCAGTTTTTCGAGCTATGGCTACACCTTC; CDR3 protein: CASSFSSYGYTF
D gene: NA; clone size: NA; V gene: TRBV6-5; J gene: TRBJ1-1; CDR3 DNA: TGTGCCAGCAGCCTAGCCCTTGGCACTGAAGCTTTCTTT; CDR3 protein: CASSLALGTEAFF
D gene: NA; clone size: NA; V gene: TRBV19; J gene: TRBJ1-5; CDR3 DNA: TGTGCCAGTAATCTTGGGGCTGGCAATCAGCCCCAGCATTTT; CDR3 protein: CASNLGAGNQPQHF
D gene: NA; clone size: NA; V gene: TRBV7-9; J gene: TRBJ2-7; CDR3 DNA: TGTGCCAGCAGCTTTGCGGGCCACGAGCAGTACTTC; CDR3 protein: CASSFAGHEQYF
D gene: NA; clone size: NA; V gene: TRBV6-1; J gene: TRBJ1-1; CDR3 DNA: TGTGCCAGCAGCGACAAGGACAGCCGGCTTGAAGCTTTCTTT; CDR3 protein: CASSDKDSRLEAFF
D gene: NA; clone size: NA; V gene: TRBV5-1; J gene: TRBJ2-2; CDR3 DNA: TGCGCCAGCAGCGCTGACAATCCGAACACCGGGGAGCTGTTTTTT; CDR3 protein: CASSADNPNTGELFF
D gene: TRBD1; clone size: NA; V gene: TRBV28; J gene: TRBJ1-4; CDR3 DNA: TGTGCCAGCAGTTTGGGACCGGGACAGACTAATGAAAAACTGTTTTTT; CDR3 protein: CASSLGPGQTNEKLFF
D gene: NA; clone size: NA; V gene: TRBV5-6; J gene: TRBJ2-3; CDR3 DNA: TGTGCCAGCAGCTTGGAAGTGGGGCGCGCAGATACGCAGTATTTT; CDR3 protein: CASSLEVGRADTQYF
D gene: TRBD1; clone size: NA; V gene: TRBV7-2; J gene: TRBJ2-7; CDR3 DNA: TGTGCCAGCAGATGGACAGGGTCCTACGAGCAGTACTTC; CDR3 protein: CASRWTGSYEQYF
D gene: NA; clone size: few; V gene: TRBV6-1; J gene: TRBJ1-5; CDR3 DNA: TGTGCCACCCTCGGGGTCCGGACGGAGCCCCAGCATTTT; CDR3 protein: CATLGVRTEPQHF
D gene: NA; clone size: NA; V gene: TRBV6-5; J gene: TRBJ1-2; CDR3 DNA: TGTGCCAGCAGTTACAATGTTAGGGGGTATGATGGCTACACCTTC; CDR3 protein: CASSYNVRGYDGYTF
D gene: TRBD1; clone size: NA; V gene: TRBV28; J gene: TRBJ1-5; CDR3 DNA: TGTGCCAGCTCAGTACCGGGACAGGGCGGGCGTGGCGCTTTT; CDR3 protein: CASSVPGQGGRGAF
D gene: TRBD1; clone size: NA; V gene: TRBV10-3; J gene: TRBJ1-1; CDR3 DNA: TGTGCCATCAGTGATACAGGGGGCGGAGATGCTTTCTTT; CDR3 protein: CAISDTGGGDAFF
D gene: TRBD1; clone size: NA; V gene: TRBV5-1; J gene: TRBJ2-3; CDR3 DNA: TGCGCCAGCAGCCCGCAAGGGGGCCGCCTCACAGATACGCAGTATTTT; CDR3 protein: CASSPQGGRLTDTQYF
D gene: NA; clone size: NA; V gene: TRBV19; J gene: TRBJ1-6; CDR3 DNA: TGTGCCAGTAGTCGGATCGAGGGAAATTCACCCCTCCACTTT; CDR3 protein: CASSRIEGNSPLHF
D gene: NA; clone size: once; V gene: TRBV5-1; J gene: TRBJ2-2; CDR3 DNA: TGCGCCAGCAGCTTGGAACTAGCGAACACCGGGGAGCTGTTTTTT; CDR3 protein: CASSLELANTGELFF
D gene: TRBD1; clone size: NA; V gene: TRBV5-4; J gene: TRBJ2-6; CDR3 DNA: TGTGCCAGCAGCCCTGGGACAGCCAGCTCTGGGGCCAACGTCCTGACTTTC; CDR3 protein: CASSPGTASSGANVLTF
D gene: NA; clone size: NA; V gene: TRBV6-1; J gene: TRBJ1-6; CDR3 DNA: TGTGCCAGTGAGACGGGGGGGAATTCACCCCTCCACTTT; CDR3 protein: CASETGGNSPLHF
D gene: TRBD2; clone size: NA; V gene: TRBV18; J gene: TRBJ2-7; CDR3 DNA: TGTGCCAGCTCACCCCCCCCTAGCGGGAGGTTATACGAGCAGTACTTC; CDR3 protein: CASSPPPSGRLYEQYF
D gene: TRBD1; clone size: NA; V gene: TRBV6-1; J gene: TRBJ1-2; CDR3 DNA: TGTGCCAGCAGTGAAGAGGACAGGTTGGGGCTATATGGCTACACCTTC; CDR3 protein: CASSEEDRLGLYGYTF
D gene: NA; clone size: NA; V gene: TRBV4-2; J gene: TRBJ1-4; CDR3 DNA: TGTGCCAGCAGCCAAGAGTCGGGGACTAATGAAAAACTGTTTTTT; CDR3 protein: CASSQESGTNEKLFF
D gene: NA; clone size: NA; V gene: TRBV4-3; J gene: TRBJ2-7; CDR3 DNA: TGCGCCAGCAGCCAAGATAGGTCTAGCGTGGATTCCTACGAGCAGTACTTC; CDR3 protein: CASSQDRSSVDSYEQYF
D gene: NA; clone size: NA; V gene: TRBV4-3; J gene: TRBJ2-1; CDR3 DNA: TGCGCCAGCAGCTCCAGTCAGTACTCCTACAATGAGCAGTTCTTC; CDR3 protein: CASSSSQYSYNEQFF
D gene: NA; clone size: NA; V gene: TRBV5-6; J gene: TRBJ1-5; CDR3 DNA: TGTGCCAGCAGCTCCTCCGGCAGGGGCTATCAGCCCCAGCATTTT; CDR3 protein: CASSSSGRGYQPQHF
D gene: TRBD2; clone size: NA; V gene: TRBV11-3; J gene: TRBJ2-3; CDR3 DNA: TGTGCCAGCAGCTTGATTAGCGGGGGCCTCACAGATACGCAGTATTTT; CDR3 protein: CASSLISGGLTDTQYF
D gene: NA; clone size: NA; V gene: TRBV5-1; J gene: TRBJ2-6; CDR3 DNA: TGCGCCAGCAGCTTGGCGTTACTCCCCAACGTCCTGACTTTC; CDR3 protein: CASSLALLPNVLTF
D gene: NA; clone size: few; V gene: TRBV6-5; J gene: TRBJ1-2; CDR3 DNA: TGTGCCAGCAGTCCCCAGGGAGGGTCCAACTATGGCTACACCTTC; CDR3 protein: CASSPQGGSNYGYTF